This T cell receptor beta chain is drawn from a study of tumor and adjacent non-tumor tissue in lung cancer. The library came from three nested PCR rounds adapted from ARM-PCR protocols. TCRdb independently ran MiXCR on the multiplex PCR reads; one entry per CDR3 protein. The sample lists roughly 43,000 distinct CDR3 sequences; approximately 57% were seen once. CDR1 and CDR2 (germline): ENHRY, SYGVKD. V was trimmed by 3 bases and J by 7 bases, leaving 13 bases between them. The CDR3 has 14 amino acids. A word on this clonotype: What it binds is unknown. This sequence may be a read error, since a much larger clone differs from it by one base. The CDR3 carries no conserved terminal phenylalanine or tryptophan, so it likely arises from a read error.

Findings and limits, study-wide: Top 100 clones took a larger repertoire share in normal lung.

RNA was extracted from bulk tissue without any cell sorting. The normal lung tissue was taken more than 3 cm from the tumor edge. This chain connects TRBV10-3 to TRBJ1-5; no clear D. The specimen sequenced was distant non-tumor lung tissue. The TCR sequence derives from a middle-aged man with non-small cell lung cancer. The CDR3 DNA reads TGTGCCATCAGTGAAAGGGATGCCAGACAGCCCCAGCATTAT. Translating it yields CAISERDARQPQHY.